The 26 T cell receptor beta chains reported below all come from one sample, sequenced in a study of blood T cells in healthy people across ages (dated by TCRdb to 2014 to 2015). Libraries came from 5' RACE. Sequencer: Illumina HiSeq 2500. A second PCR of about 7 to 12 cycles was run with a J-beta primer mix and a sample-barcoded 5' primer. TCRdb reprocessed the public reads (quality trimming at Q25 with fastp, clone calling with MiXCR) and kept in-frame beta chains. CDR3 protein sequences are deduplicated, and each keeps its most common genes and DNA. Present in this sample are just under 900,000 distinct CDR3 sequences, more than 25% of which were seen just once. The ten largest clones take up 17% of the sample. Specimen: blood. The receptors derive from an elderly woman in good health.

CDR3 nucleotide sequence: TGTGCCAGCAGCTTAGGTCGACTAGCGGGGGGACCCGGGGAGCTGTTTTTT. Protein: CASSLGRLAGGPGELFF. The chain joins TRBV7-6 to TRBJ2-2; TRBD2 matches at 13 bases. The CDR3 has 17 residues. Losses at the gene ends were 1 base for V and 6 bases for J; bases not matched to a gene: 5. Germline CDR1 is SGHVS and CDR2 is FNYEAQ.

The sample holds a few counts of this clonotype. A much bigger clone sits one base away, suggesting this may be a read error. This sequence joins TRBV4-2 and TRBJ2-3, with D tentatively TRBD1 (6 bases). This CDR3 has 14 amino acids. Germline CDR1 and CDR2: LGHNA and YNFKEQ. V was cut by 1 base and J by 1 base, with 6 bases left in between. The CDR3 reads CASSQGTGTDTQYF. The CDR3 DNA follows: TGTGCCAGCAGCCAAGGGACAGGCACAGATACGCAGTATTTT.

This clonotype occurred a few times. The J gene is TRBJ2-1, the V gene TRBV7-6, with 7 nucleotides matching TRBD2. The germline V gene encodes CDR1 SGHVS and CDR2 FNYEAQ. This CDR3 is 17 amino acids long. V lost 3 bases and J lost 4; bases outside the gene matches: 12. Here the CDR3 DNA reads TGTGCCAGCAGCTTCCACCCCACCGGAGCGGGGTACAATGAGCAGTTCTTC. This encodes CASSFHPTGAGYNEQFF. Using reference TRBV7-6 and TRBJ2-1 for the parts outside the CDR3, the full variable domain is GAGVSQSPRYKVTKRGQDVALRCDPISGHVSLYWYRQALGQGPEFLTYFNYEAQQDKSGLPNDRFSAERPEGSISTLTIQRTEQRDSAMYRCASSFHPTGAGYNEQFFGPGTRLTVL.

The chain has TRBV6-2 or TRBV6-3 and TRBJ2-4, with D unresolved. The J call is uncertain, as TRBJ2-7 better fits the DNA end. CDR3 size: 15 residues. Germline lookup yields CDR1 MNHEY and CDR2 SVGEGT. The CDR3 region is CASSASDGRYYEQYF. The CDR3 DNA reads TGTGCCAGCAGTGCCAGTGACGGAAGATACTACGAGCAGTACTTC.

This clonotype was picked up many times. The rearrangement uses TRBV6-2 or TRBV6-3 and TRBJ1-2; 9 bases line up with TRBD1. CDR1 MNHEY and CDR2 SVGEGT come from the germline V gene. The CDR3 is 13 amino acids. V lost 6 bases and J lost 6; bases outside the gene matches: 5. CDR3 protein: CASRTTGGDGYTF. The CDR3 DNA reads as TGTGCCAGCAGAACGACAGGGGGAGATGGCTACACCTTC.

This clonotype was detected many times. The chain is built from TRBV7-2 and TRBJ1-5, with 7 positions matching TRBD1. V lost 6 bases and J lost 4; bases outside the gene matches: 6. The CDR3 totals 14 residues. Germline-derived CDR1 and CDR2 are SGHTA and FQGNSA. The DNA of the CDR3 is TGTGCCAGCAGAAATCACAGGGGTAATCAGCCCCAGCATTTT. Encoded protein: CASRNHRGNQPQHF.

The sample holds many counts of this clonotype. V and J are TRBV9 and TRBJ2-6, with D possibly TRBD1 on 6 matching bases. The V end lost 4 bases, the J end lost 2 bases, and 10 bases lay between the germline ends. The germline CDR1 and CDR2 sequences are SGDLS and YYNGEE. The CDR3 sequence is 15 residues long. This CDR3 reads CASSLGQTGANVLTF. The DNA of the CDR3 is TGTGCCAGCAGCCTCGGACAGACTGGGGCCAACGTCCTGACTTTC.

This clonotype was observed at least ten times. The chain is built from TRBV18 and TRBJ2-3; perhaps TRBD2 as D (7 bases). Germline values: CDR1 KGHSH, CDR2 LQKENI. Trimming cost V 0 bases and J 3 bases, with 13 bases left between them. CDR3 length: 16 residues. Here the CDR3 DNA reads TGTGCCAGCTCACCACCGGGGGGGCCATTGACAGATACGCAGTATTTT. Protein product: CASSPPGGPLTDTQYF.

Comments on this clonotype: This may come from a read error, since a much larger clone is one base off. The chain joins TRBV9 to TRBJ2-5, with 10 bases matching TRBD1. There are 15 residues in the CDR3. Germline V gene lookup returns CDR1 SGDLS and CDR2 YYNGEE. CDR3 protein: CASCVRDRGGETQYF. The CDR3 coding sequence is TGTGCCAGCTGCGTCCGGGACAGGGGAGGCGAGACCCAGTACTTC. The variable domain in full, completed from reference TRBV9 and TRBJ2-5, reads DSGVTQTPKHLITATGQRVTLRCSPRSGDLSVYWYQQSLDQGLQFLIQYYNGEERAKGNILERFSAQQFPDLHSELNLSSLELGDSALYFCASCVRDRGGETQYFGPGTRLLVL.

This clonotype was seen ten or more times. The V gene is TRBV25-1, the J gene TRBJ2-7, with 9 bases fitting TRBD2. Trimming cost V 8 bases and J 0 bases; bases outside gene matches: 8. Germline V lookup: CDR1 MGHDK, CDR2 SYGVNS. The CDR3 extends over 15 amino acids. The DNA of the CDR3 is TGTGCCAGCCGCGGGGGGGGGATTACCTCCTACGAGCAGTACTTC. This sequence encodes CASRGGGITSYEQYF.

This clonotype was seen many times. This chain joins TRBV6-1 and TRBJ2-3; D is ambiguous. V lost 11 bases and J 2 bases, leaving 11 bases between the germline ends. The V gene's germline CDR1 is MNHNS and CDR2 SASEGT. The CDR3 is 12 residues long. CDR3 loop: CACLRATDTQYF. The CDR3 region has the DNA TGTGCCTGCCTTCGGGCCACAGATACGCAGTATTTT.

This chain connects TRBV7-9 to TRBJ2-7, with TRBD2 as a possible D gene (6 bases). The J call may be faulty, since TRBJ2-5 better matches the DNA end. The CDR3 has 13 amino acids. Germline V gene lookup returns CDR1 SEHNR and CDR2 FQNEAQ (reference sequence). The DNA of the CDR3 is TGTGCCAGCAGCTTGCGGGGAATCGAGACCCAGTACTTC. It yields the protein CASSLRGIETQYF.

This clonotype has ten or more counts. V and J are TRBV12-3 or TRBV12-4 and TRBJ2-5; D is unclear. The CDR3 loop spans 15 amino acids. Trimming pared 3 bases from V and 2 bases from J, leaving 13 bases between. CDR3 region: CASSFSPGRQETQYF. The CDR3 region has the DNA TGTGCCAGCAGTTTTAGTCCAGGACGTCAAGAGACCCAGTACTTC.

This clonotype showed up many times. The CDR3 region is CASSSSGGAHEQFF. In nucleotides, the CDR3 is TGTGCCAGCAGCTCTAGCGGGGGGGCGCATGAGCAGTTCTTC. The chain uses TRBV7-9 and TRBJ2-1, with TRBD2 matching over 12 bases. This CDR3 is 14 amino acids long. Per the germline V gene, CDR1 is SEHNR and CDR2 is FQNEAQ (reference sequence). With V trimmed by 4 bases and J by 8 bases, 3 bases remained unmatched.

Concerning this clonotype itself: An end of the junction differs from the germline gene, which may be a read error. The chain employs TRBV6-6 and TRBJ2-7; perhaps TRBD2 as D (5 bases). The CDR3 spans 12 residues. Germline lookup yields CDR1 MNHNY and CDR2 SVGAGI (reference sequence). CDR3 residues: CATSLGVYKQYF. The CDR3 DNA is TGTGCCACCAGTTTGGGAGTCTACAAGCAGTACTTC.

This clonotype has only a few counts. This chain connects TRBV4-1 to TRBJ2-7; D is possibly TRBD1 (6 bases). There are 14 residues in the CDR3. Germline V gene lookup returns CDR1 MGHRA and CDR2 YSYEKL. Trimming took 0 bases from V and 4 from J, leaving 10 bases between them. The CDR3 bases are TGCGCCAGCAGCCAAGACCAGGGGCGGTACGAGCAGTACTTC. It codes for CASSQDQGRYEQYF.

V usage is TRBV11-2 and J usage is TRBJ1-1; D is possibly TRBD1 (6 bases). The CDR3 has 17 residues. Germline CDR1 is SGHAT and CDR2 is FQNNGV. With 6 bases removed from V and 0 bases from J, the gap between germline ends came to 20 bases. CDR3 coding DNA: TGTGCCAGCAGACCCCTGAGGGGGGACGGAATGAACACTGAAGCTTTCTTT. Translation: CASRPLRGDGMNTEAFF.

This clonotype has a count of ten or more. CDR3 protein: CASSVAPGLAAKETQYF. In DNA, the CDR3 is TGTGCCAGCAGCGTAGCTCCGGGACTAGCGGCTAAAGAGACCCAGTACTTC. V and J are TRBV9 and TRBJ2-5; 11 positions match TRBD2. V gave up 0 bases and J gave up 3 bases; unmatched junction bases: 7. The CDR3 runs to 17 residues. Germline V gives CDR1 SGDLS, CDR2 YYNGEE.

V is TRBV6-2 or TRBV6-3 and J is TRBJ2-3, with 10 bases aligning to TRBD2. The trim removed 5 bases at V and 6 bases at J, leaving 14 bases unmatched. The CDR3 spans 17 residues. Germline values: CDR1 MNHEY, CDR2 SVGEGT. CDR3: CASSKFLAGGGDDTQYF. The CDR3 nucleotides read TGTGCCAGCAGTAAATTTTTAGCGGGGGGCGGGGACGATACGCAGTATTTT.

The chain uses TRBV5-6 and TRBJ1-5; D remains unclear. Germline CDR1 SGHDT, CDR2 YYEEEE. Trimming removed 4 bases from V and 0 bases from J, with 8 bases in between. The CDR3 consists of 14 residues. For the CDR3, the DNA is TGTGCCAGCAGCAAAGCAGATAGCAATCAGCCCCAGCATTTT. Its translation is CASSKADSNQPQHF. The entire variable domain, with the rest obtained from reference TRBV5-6 and TRBJ1-5, is as follows: DAGVTQSPTHLIKTRGQQVTLRCSPKSGHDTVSWYQQALGQGPQFIFQYYEEEERQRGNFPDRFSGHQFPNYSSELNVNALLLGDSALYLCASSKADSNQPQHFGDGTRLSIL.

Notes on this clonotype: Possible read error: a much larger clone is one base away. The genes are TRBV12-3 or TRBV12-4 and TRBJ2-7, with 9 nucleotides matching TRBD1. The V gene end was trimmed by 5 bases and the J gene end by 3 bases; junction bases not matched to a gene: 5. This CDR3 contains 14 residues. DNA of the CDR3: TGTGCCAGCAGTGGGGACAGGGACCGCTACGAGCAGTACGTC. Encoded protein: CASSGDRDRYEQYV.

The V gene is TRBV2, the J gene TRBJ2-7, with D tentatively TRBD2 (7 bases). V was trimmed by 8 bases and J by 2 bases, leaving 10 bases between them. The CDR3 runs to 12 residues. Germline CDR1 is SNHLY and CDR2 is FYNNEI. The CDR3 spells CASAGDTYEQYF. The CDR3, as DNA: TGTGCCAGCGCGGGGGACACCTACGAGCAGTACTTC.

The chain couples TRBV7-2 to TRBJ2-4; D gene uncertain. The J call may be faulty, since TRBJ2-5 better matches the DNA end. Per germline, CDR1 SGHTA and CDR2 FQGNSA. The CDR3 is 14 residues long. In DNA form, the CDR3 reads TGTGCCAGCAGCTTAGGCCCCCTAGGAGAGACCCAGTACTTC. This codes for CASSLGPLGETQYF.

A note on this clonotype: With a much larger clone just one base away, this may be a read error. V is TRBV5-1 and J is TRBJ1-1; 7 bases line up with TRBD1. This CDR3 comprises 14 residues. V was clipped by 6 bases and J by 3 bases; unmatched bases: 8. CDR1 SGHRS and CDR2 YFSETQ come from the germline V gene. CDR3 loop: CASNWQGEDTEAFF. Here the CDR3 DNA reads TGCGCCAGCAACTGGCAGGGGGAGGACACTGAAGCTTTCTTT.

In its sample, this clonotype was seen many times. The chain combines TRBV10-3 with TRBJ2-7; 7 bases are a match to TRBD1. This CDR3 is 15 amino acids long. Germline-derived CDR1 and CDR2 are ENHRY and SYGVKD. V lost 3 bases and J lost 1; bases outside the gene matches: 6. CDR3 DNA sequence: TGTGCCATCAGTGACCGGGGACAGCAGTCCTACGAGCAGTACTTC. Translated, it gives CAISDRGQQSYEQYF.

This clonotype occurred a few times. The chain is built from TRBV11-2 and TRBJ1-2; 9 bases line up with TRBD1. The CDR3 sequence is 15 residues long. Looked up from germline, CDR1 is SGHAT and CDR2 is FQNNGV. Trimming at V came to 5 bases and at J to 2 bases, leaving 6 bases not matched to a gene. For the CDR3, the DNA is TGTGCCAGCAGCCCCGGACAGGGGATCAACTATGGCTACACCTTC. It yields the protein CASSPGQGINYGYTF.